This is a list of T cell receptor beta chains from one sample in a study of blood T cell repertoires in COVID-19. Sequencing used immunoSEQ multiplex PCR; TCRdb keeps in-frame clones, though not all of them. The sample contains roughly 67,000 clones, 85% to 90% of which appear only once. The sequencing sample was made of peripheral blood. The receptors were sampled from a middle-aged man with acute or convalescent COVID-19. CDR3s include the opening cysteine and the closing phenylalanine or tryptophan. D genes are given only for firm matches. Only part of the rows carry a size: once, few, many, or a class if the clone is expanded.

clone size,V gene,J gene,D gene,CDR3 length,CDR3 DNA,CDR3 protein
-,TRBV5-5,TRBJ1-2,TRBD1,15,TGTGCCAGCAGCTTGGATGGACAGGCCCTTTATGGCTACACCTTC,CASSLDGQALYGYTF
-,TRBV19,TRBJ1-5,-,14,TGTGCCAGTAGTATACAGGGGCCCAATCAGCCCCAGCATTTT,CASSIQGPNQPQHF
-,TRBV7-6,TRBJ2-7,-,15,TGTGCCAGCAGCTTAGAAGAGGGGGTTGTCTACGAGCAGTACTTC,CASSLEEGVVYEQYF
-,TRBV6-1,TRBJ2-1,TRBD2,15,TGTGCCAGCAGTGAATTCGGGGGGAACTACAATGAGCAGTTCTTC,CASSEFGGNYNEQFF
-,TRBV6-5,TRBJ2-6,-,15,TGTGCCAGCAGAGAGACAGACTCTGGGGCCAACGTCCTGACTTTC,CASRETDSGANVLTF
-,TRBV30,TRBJ2-5,-,13,TGTGCCTGGACGAGCCGGTCGGGAGAGACCCAGTACTTC,CAWTSRSGETQYF
-,TRBV15,TRBJ1-2,-,16,TGTGCCACCAGCAGTACAGGGACCCCATTCTCCCATGGCTACACCTTC,CATSSTGTPFSHGYTF
-,TRBV27,TRBJ2-4,TRBD2,15,TGTGCCAGCAGTCCCCATAGCGGGGGCCACTTATTTCAGTACTTC,CASSPHSGGHLFQYF
-,TRBV9,TRBJ2-1,TRBD2,16,TGTGCCAGCAGCGTAGGGGGACTAGCGGGGTACAATGAGCAGTTCTTC,CASSVGGLAGYNEQFF
-,TRBV10-3,TRBJ1-2,-,14,TGTGCCACGGGGAGGCAGGCTTCTAACTATGGCTACACCTTC,CATGRQASNYGYTF
-,TRBV6-5,TRBJ1-1,-,12,TGTGCCAGCACACAGGGTGCCACTGAAGCTTTCTTT,CASTQGATEAFF
-,TRBV6-5,TRBJ1-1,-,15,TGTGCCAGCACCCATGGGACAACAGTGAACACTGAAGCTTTCTTT,CASTHGTTVNTEAFF
-,TRBV7-3,TRBJ1-5,-,13,TGTGCCAGCAGCCTAAATTGGGAGCAGCCCCAGCATTTT,CASSLNWEQPQHF
-,TRBV13,TRBJ2-6,-,15,TGTGCCACACGAGCGGGCCCCTCTGGGGCCAACGTCCTGACTTTC,CATRAGPSGANVLTF
-,TRBV28,TRBJ2-7,TRBD2,14,TGTGCCACCCTAACTAGCGGGGGGGCCTACGAGCAGTACTTC,CATLTSGGAYEQYF
once,TRBV5-6,TRBJ2-5,-,12,TGTGCCAGCAGCAGCCTCCAAGAGACCCAGTACTTC,CASSSLQETQYF
-,TRBV5-1,TRBJ2-3,TRBD2,15,TGCGCCAGCAGCTTCGATAGCGGGAGTACAGATACGCAGTATTTT,CASSFDSGSTDTQYF
-,TRBV2,TRBJ1-1,-,16,TGTGCCAGCAGTGAAGGGAACCTTTATGAACTAGGTGCAGCTTTCTTT,CASSEGNLYELGAAFF
-,TRBV24-1,TRBJ2-1,-,14,TGTGCCACCAGTGATTCCTTCCCCGGGGGTGAGCAGTTCTTC,CATSDSFPGGEQFF
-,TRBV28,TRBJ2-3,TRBD2,15,TGTGCCAGCAGTAATAGCGGGAGGGGCACAGATACGCAGTATTTT,CASSNSGRGTDTQYF
-,TRBV29-1,TRBJ2-5,-,14,TGCAGCGTTGAAGATCAAAGGGGGAGCGAGACCCAGTACTTC,CSVEDQRGSETQYF
-,TRBV28,TRBJ2-5,-,12,TGTGCCAGCAGTCAAATCCAAGAGACCCAGTACTTC,CASSQIQETQYF
-,TRBV5-1,TRBJ2-2,TRBD1,15,TGCGCCAGCAGCCTGGGACAGTCGAACACCGGGGAGCTGTTTTTT,CASSLGQSNTGELFF
-,TRBV3-1/TRBV3-2,TRBJ1-2,TRBD1,14,TGTGCCAGCAGCCCGGGACAGGAGCTCTATGGCTACACCTTC,CASSPGQELYGYTF
few,TRBV23-1,TRBJ2-7,-,13,TGCGCCAGCAGTTCGGACAGATACAACGAGCAGTACTTC,CASSSDRYNEQYF
-,TRBV5-1,TRBJ1-2,TRBD1,14,TGCGCCAGCAGCTTCGCAGGGGGAAGAGAAGGCTACACCTTC,CASSFAGGREGYTF
few,TRBV3-1/TRBV3-2,TRBJ1-1,-,12,TGTGCCAGCAGCCAGGCGAACACTGAAGCTTTCTTT,CASSQANTEAFF
-,TRBV11-3,TRBJ1-1,TRBD1,14,TGTGCCAGCAGCTTAGGAGACAGGGTCGCTGAAGCTTTCTTT,CASSLGDRVAEAFF
-,TRBV19,TRBJ1-1,-,12,TGTGCCAGCCGGTTCAGTCAGGGTGAAGCTTTCTTT,CASRFSQGEAFF
few,TRBV27,TRBJ1-5,TRBD1,16,TGTGCCAGCAGTTTATCGGGACAGAATAGCAATCAGCCCCAGCATTTT,CASSLSGQNSNQPQHF
-,TRBV5-4,TRBJ1-2,TRBD1,15,TGTGCCAGCAGCTTAGGGGACAGGGGGCTTGGAGGCTACACCTTC,CASSLGDRGLGGYTF
once,TRBV28,TRBJ2-3,-,16,TGTGCCAGCAGGAACCCCCCAGGCGCTAACGCAGATACGCAGTATTTT,CASRNPPGANADTQYF
-,TRBV10-3,TRBJ1-6,-,14,TGTGCCATCAGTGCGGCAGGGGATAATTCACCCCTCCACTTT,CAISAAGDNSPLHF
once,TRBV3-1/TRBV3-2,TRBJ2-5,TRBD1,16,TGTGCCAGCAGCCAGATCGCCGGGACAGTTCTTGAGACCCAGTACTTC,CASSQIAGTVLETQYF
-,TRBV12-3/TRBV12-4,TRBJ1-2,-,13,TGTGCCAGCAGTTTGCGGGTAGATTATGGCTACACCTTC,CASSLRVDYGYTF
-,TRBV19,TRBJ2-4,TRBD2,16,TGTGCCAGTAGTATAATCACGGGAGGGCCCAAAAACATTCAGTACTTC,CASSIITGGPKNIQYF